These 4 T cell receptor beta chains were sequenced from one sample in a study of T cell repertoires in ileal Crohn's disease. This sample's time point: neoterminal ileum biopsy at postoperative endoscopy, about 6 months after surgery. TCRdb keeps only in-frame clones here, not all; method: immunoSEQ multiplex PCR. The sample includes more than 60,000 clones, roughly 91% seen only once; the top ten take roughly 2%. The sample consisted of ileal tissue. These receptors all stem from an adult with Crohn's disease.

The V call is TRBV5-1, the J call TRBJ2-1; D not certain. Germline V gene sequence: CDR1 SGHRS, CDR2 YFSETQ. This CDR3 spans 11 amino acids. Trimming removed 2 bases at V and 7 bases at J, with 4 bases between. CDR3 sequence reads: CASSFRNEQFF. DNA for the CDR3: TGCGCCAGCAGCTTTAGAAATGAGCAGTTCTTC.

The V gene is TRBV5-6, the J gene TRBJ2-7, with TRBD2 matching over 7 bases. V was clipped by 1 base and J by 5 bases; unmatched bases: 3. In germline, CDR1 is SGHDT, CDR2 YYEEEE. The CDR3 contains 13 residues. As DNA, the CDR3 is TGTGCCAGCAGCTTGATTCGGGGGGACGAGCAGTACGTC. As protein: CASSLIRGDEQYV.

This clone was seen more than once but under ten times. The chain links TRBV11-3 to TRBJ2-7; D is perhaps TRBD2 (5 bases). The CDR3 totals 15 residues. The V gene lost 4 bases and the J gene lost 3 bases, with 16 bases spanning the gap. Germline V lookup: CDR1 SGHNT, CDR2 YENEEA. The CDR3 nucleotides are TGTGCCAGCAGCTCCCTTCAGCGGAACAACTACGAGCAGTACTTC. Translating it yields CASSSLQRNNYEQYF.

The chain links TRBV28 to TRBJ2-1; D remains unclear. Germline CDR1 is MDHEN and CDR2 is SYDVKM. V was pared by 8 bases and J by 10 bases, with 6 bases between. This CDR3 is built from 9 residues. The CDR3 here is CASPREQFF. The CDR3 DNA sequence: TGTGCCAGCCCGAGAGAGCAGTTCTTC.